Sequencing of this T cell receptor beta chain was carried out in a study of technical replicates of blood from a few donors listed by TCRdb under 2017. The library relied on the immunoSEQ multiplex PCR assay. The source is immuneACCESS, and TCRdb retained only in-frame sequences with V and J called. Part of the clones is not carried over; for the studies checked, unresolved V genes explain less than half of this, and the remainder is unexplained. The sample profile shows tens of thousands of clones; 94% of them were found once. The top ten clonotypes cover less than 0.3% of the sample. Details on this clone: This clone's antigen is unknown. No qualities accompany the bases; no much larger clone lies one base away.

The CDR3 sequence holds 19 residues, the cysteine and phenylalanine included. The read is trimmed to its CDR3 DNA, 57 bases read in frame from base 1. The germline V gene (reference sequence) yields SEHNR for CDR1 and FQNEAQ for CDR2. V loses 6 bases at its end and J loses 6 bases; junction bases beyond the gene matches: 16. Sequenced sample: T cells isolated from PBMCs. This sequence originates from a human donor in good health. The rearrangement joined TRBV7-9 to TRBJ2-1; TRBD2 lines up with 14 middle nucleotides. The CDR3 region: CASRPRGGTSGRVGNEQFF. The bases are TGTGCCAGCAGGCCACGTGGCGGGACTAGCGGGAGAGTTGGCAATGAGCAGTTCTTC.